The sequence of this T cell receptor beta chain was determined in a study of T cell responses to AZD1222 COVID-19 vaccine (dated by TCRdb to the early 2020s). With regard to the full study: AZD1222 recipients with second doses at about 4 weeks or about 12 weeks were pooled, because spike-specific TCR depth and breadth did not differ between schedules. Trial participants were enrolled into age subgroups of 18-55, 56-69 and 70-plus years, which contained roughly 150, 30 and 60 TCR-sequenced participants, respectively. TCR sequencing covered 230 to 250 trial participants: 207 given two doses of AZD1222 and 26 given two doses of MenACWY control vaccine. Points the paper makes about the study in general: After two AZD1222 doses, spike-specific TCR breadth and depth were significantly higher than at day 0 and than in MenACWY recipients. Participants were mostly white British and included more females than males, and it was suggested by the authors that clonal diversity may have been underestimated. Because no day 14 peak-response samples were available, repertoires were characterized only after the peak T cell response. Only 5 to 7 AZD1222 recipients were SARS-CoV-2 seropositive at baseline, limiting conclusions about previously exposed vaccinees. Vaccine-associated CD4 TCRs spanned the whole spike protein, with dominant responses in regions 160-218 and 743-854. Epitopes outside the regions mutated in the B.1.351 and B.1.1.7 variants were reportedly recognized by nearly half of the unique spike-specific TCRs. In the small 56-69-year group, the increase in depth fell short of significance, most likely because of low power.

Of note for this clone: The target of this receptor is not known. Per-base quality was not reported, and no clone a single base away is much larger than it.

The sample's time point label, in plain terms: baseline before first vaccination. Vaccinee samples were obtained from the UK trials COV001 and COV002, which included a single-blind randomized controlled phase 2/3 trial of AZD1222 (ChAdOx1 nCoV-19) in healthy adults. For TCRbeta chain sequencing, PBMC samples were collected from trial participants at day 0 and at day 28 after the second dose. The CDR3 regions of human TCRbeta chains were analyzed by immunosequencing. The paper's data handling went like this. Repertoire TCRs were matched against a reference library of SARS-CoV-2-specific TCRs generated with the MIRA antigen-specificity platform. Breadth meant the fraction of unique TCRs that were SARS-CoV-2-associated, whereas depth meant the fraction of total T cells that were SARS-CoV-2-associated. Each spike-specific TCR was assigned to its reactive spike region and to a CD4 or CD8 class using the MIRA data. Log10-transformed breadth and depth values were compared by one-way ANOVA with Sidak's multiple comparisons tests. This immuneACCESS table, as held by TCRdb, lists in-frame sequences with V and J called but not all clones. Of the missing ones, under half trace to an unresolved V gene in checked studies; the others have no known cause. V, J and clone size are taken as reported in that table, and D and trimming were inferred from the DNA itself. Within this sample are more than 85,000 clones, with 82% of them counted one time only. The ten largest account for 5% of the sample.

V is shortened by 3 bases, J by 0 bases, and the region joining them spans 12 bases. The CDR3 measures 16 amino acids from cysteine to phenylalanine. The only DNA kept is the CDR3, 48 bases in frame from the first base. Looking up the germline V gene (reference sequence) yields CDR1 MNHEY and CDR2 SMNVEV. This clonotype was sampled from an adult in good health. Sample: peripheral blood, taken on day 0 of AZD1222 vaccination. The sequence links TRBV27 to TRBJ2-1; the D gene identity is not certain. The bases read TGTGCCAGCAGTTTCGACTTCCGTAGCTCCTACAATGAGCAGTTCTTC. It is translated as CASSFDFRSSYNEQFF.